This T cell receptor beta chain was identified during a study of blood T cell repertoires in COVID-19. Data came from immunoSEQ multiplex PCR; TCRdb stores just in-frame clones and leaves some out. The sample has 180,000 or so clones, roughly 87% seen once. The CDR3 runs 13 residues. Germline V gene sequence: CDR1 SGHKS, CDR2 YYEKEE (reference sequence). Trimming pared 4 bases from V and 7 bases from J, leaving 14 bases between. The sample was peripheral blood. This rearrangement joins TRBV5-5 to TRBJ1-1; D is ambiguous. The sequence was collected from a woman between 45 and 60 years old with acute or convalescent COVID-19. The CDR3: CASSNPPGYEAFF. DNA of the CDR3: TGTGCCAGCAGCAACCCGCCGGGATATGAAGCTTTCTTT. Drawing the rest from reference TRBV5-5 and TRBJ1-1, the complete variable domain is DAGVTQSPTHLIKTRGQQVTLRCSPISGHKSVSWYQQVLGQGPQFIFQYYEKEERGRGNFPDRFSARQFPNYSSELNVNALLLGDSALYLCASSNPPGYEAFFGQGTRLTVV.